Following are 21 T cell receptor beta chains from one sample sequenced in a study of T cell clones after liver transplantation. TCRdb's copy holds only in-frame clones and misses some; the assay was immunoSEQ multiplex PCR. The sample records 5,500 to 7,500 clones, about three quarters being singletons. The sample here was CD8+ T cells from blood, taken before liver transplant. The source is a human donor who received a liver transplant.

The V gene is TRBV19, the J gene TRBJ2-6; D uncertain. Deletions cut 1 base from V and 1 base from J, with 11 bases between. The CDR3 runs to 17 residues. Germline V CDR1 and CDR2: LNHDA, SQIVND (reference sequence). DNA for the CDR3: TGTGCCAGTAGTATAGGATCTAGAGGATCTGGGGCCAACGTCCTGACTTTC. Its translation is CASSIGSRGSGANVLTF.

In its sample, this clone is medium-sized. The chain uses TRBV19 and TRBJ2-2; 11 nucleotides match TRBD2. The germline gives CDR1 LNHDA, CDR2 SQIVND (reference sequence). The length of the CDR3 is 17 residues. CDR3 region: CAITLHVSGRATGELFF. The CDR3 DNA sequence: TGTGCAATCACTCTACACGTTAGCGGGAGGGCCACCGGGGAGCTGTTTTTT.

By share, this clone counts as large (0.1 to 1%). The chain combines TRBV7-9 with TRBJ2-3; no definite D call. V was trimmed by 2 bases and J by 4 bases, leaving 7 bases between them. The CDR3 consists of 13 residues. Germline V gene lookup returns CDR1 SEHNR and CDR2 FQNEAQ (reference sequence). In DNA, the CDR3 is TGTGCCAGCAGCTTATATCGGGCAGATACGCAGTATTTT. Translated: CASSLYRADTQYF.

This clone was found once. CDR3 protein: CASSVTMAGYQETQYF. CDR3 DNA: TGTGCCAGCAGCGTCACGATGGCGGGGTACCAAGAGACCCAGTACTTC. The gene calls are TRBV9 and TRBJ2-5; weak D call: TRBD2 (6 bases). The germline V gene has CDR1 SGDLS and CDR2 YYNGEE. Between the trimmed V and J ends, which lost 2 bases and 0 bases, there was a span of 14 bases. The CDR3 length is 16 residues.

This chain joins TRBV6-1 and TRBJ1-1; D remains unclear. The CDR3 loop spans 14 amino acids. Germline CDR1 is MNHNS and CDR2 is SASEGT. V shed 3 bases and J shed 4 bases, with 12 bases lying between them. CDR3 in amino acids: CASSDGGLGTEAFF. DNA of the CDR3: TGTGCCAGCAGTGATGGCGGATTGGGCACTGAAGCTTTCTTT.

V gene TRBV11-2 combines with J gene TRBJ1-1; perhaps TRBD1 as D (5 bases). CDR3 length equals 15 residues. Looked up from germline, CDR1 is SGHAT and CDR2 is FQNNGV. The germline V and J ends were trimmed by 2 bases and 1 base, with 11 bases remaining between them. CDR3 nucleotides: TGTGCCAGCAGCTTATTTCGTGACAGGAACACTGAAGCTTTCTTT. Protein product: CASSLFRDRNTEAFF.

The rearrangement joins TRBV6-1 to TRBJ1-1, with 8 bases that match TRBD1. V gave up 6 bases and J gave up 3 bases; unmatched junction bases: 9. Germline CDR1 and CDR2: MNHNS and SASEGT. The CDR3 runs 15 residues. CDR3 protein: CASSPYKTGDTEAFF. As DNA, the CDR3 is TGTGCCAGCAGCCCATATAAGACAGGGGACACTGAAGCTTTCTTT.

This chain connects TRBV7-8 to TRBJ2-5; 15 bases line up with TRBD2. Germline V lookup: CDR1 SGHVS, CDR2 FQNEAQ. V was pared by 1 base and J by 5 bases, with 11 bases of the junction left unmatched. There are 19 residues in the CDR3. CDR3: CASSLVPGLAGGGEETQYF. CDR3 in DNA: TGTGCCAGCAGCTTAGTCCCGGGACTAGCGGGAGGAGGTGAGGAGACCCAGTACTTC. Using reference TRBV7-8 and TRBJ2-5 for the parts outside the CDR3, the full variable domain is GAGVSQSPRYKVAKRGQDVALRCDPISGHVSLFWYQQALGQGPEFLTYFQNEAQLDKSGLPSDRFFAERPEGSVSTLKIQRTQQEDSAVYLCASSLVPGLAGGGEETQYFGPGTRLLVL.

CDR3 residues: CASSSPPGPNYGYTF. Here the CDR3 DNA reads TGTGCCAGCAGCTCCCCGCCGGGACCGAACTATGGCTACACCTTC. This sequence joins TRBV7-9 and TRBJ1-2; D perhaps matches TRBD1 (5 bases). V lost 4 bases and J 2 bases, leaving 14 bases between the germline ends. Germline lookup yields CDR1 SEHNR and CDR2 FQNEAQ (reference sequence). CDR3 size: 15 residues.

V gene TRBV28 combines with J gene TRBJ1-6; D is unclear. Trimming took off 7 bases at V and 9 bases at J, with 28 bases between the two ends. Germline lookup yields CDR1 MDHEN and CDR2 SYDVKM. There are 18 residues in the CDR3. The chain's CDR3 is CASTLGTLQSSKGSPLHF. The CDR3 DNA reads TGTGCCAGCACCCTGGGAACCTTACAGTCGTCAAAAGGTTCACCCCTCCACTTT.

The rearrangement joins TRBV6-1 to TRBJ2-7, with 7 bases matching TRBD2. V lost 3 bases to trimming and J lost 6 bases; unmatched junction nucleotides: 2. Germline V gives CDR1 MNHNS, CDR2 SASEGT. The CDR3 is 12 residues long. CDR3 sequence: CASSEGGVEQYF. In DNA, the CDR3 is TGTGCCAGCAGTGAGGGGGGGGTCGAGCAGTACTTC.

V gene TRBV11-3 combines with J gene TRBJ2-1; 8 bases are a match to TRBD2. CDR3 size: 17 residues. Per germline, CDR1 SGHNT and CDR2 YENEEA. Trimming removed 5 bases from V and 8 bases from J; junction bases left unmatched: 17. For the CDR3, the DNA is TGTGCCAGCAGCCCGAGCATGGGACTAGGGTTGGGGCATGAGCAGTTCTTC. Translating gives CASSPSMGLGLGHEQFF.

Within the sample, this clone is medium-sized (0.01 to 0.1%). The CDR3 region is CASSLGQGLGQPQHF. CDR3 in DNA: TGCGCCAGCAGCCTAGGACAGGGCTTAGGTCAGCCCCAGCATTTT. This sequence joins TRBV4-1 and TRBJ1-5; TRBD1 matches 8 bases. V trimming: 4 bases; J trimming: 6 bases; junction bases outside the gene matches: 8. Germline CDR1 reads MGHRA; CDR2 reads YSYEKL. This CDR3 comprises 15 residues.

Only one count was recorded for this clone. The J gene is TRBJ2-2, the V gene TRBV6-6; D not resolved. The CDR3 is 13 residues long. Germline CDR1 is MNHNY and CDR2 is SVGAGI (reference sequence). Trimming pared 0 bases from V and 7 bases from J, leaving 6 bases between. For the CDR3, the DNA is TGTGCCAGCAGTTACTCGAAGATCGGGGAGCTGTTTTTT. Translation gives CASSYSKIGELFF.

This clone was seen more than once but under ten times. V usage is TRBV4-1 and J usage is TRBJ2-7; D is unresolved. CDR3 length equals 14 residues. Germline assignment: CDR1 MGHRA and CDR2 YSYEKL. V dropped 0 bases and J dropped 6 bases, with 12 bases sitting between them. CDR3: CASSQDYASGEQYF. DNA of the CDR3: TGCGCCAGCAGCCAAGATTACGCCTCGGGCGAGCAGTACTTC.

For the CDR3, the DNA is TGTGCCAGTACTGCGACAGGACCCACCGGGGAGCTGTTTTTT. This codes for CASTATGPTGELFF. The chain employs TRBV19 and TRBJ2-2; weak D call: TRBD1 (6 bases). CDR3 length equals 14 residues. The germline CDR1 and CDR2 sequences are LNHDA and SQIVND (reference sequence). Between the trimmed V and J ends, which lost 7 bases and 4 bases, there was a span of 13 bases.

CDR3 bases: TGTGCCAGCAGTAAAGTAGACCTAGGGGCTGAAGCTTTCTTT. Translated, it gives CASSKVDLGAEAFF. The chain employs TRBV28 and TRBJ1-1; weak D call: TRBD1 (5 bases). V shed 5 bases and J shed 6 bases, with 16 bases lying between them. Germline assignment: CDR1 MDHEN and CDR2 SYDVKM. The CDR3 has 14 amino acids.

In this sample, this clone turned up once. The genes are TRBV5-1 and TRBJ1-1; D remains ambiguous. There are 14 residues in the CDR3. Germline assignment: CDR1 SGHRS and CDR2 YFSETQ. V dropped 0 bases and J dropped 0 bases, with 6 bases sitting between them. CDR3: CASSLDSMNTEAFF. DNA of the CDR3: TGCGCCAGCAGCTTGGACAGTATGAACACTGAAGCTTTCTTT. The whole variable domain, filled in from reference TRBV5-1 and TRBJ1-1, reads KAGVTQTPRYLIKTRGQQVTLSCSPISGHRSVSWYQQTPGQGLQFLFEYFSETQRNKGNFPGRFSGRQFSNSRSEMNVSTLELGDSALYLCASSLDSMNTEAFFGQGTRLTVV.

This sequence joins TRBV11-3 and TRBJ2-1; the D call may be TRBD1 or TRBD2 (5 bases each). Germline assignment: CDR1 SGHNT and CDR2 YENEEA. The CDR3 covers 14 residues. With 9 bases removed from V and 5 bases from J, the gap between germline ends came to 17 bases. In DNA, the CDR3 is TGTGCCAGTTCCCCCTCGGGGCAGAACAATGAGCAGTTCTTC. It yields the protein CASSPSGQNNEQFF.

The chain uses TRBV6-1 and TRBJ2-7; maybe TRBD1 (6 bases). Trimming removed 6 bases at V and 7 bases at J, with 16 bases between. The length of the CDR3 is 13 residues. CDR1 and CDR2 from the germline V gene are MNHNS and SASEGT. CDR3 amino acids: CASSDGTWWEQYV. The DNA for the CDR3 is TGTGCCAGCAGCGACGGGACATGGTGGGAGCAGTACGTC.

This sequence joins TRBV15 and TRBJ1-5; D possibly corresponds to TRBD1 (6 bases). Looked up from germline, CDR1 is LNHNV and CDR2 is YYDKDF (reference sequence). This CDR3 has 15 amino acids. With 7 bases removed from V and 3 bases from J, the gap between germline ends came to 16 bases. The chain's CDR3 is CATNTGFGANQPQHF. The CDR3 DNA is TGTGCCACCAACACAGGGTTTGGTGCCAATCAGCCCCAGCATTTT.